This T cell receptor beta chain was sequenced during a study of blood T cell repertoires in COVID-19. About the research overall: Some COVID-19 samples were acute and others convalescent; all came from the United States, Italy and Spain. The cDNA or gDNA used as material had been derived from T cells, B-cell-depleted T cells, or PBMCs.

Study processing details: Estimation of nucleated cell counts relied on the amplification of reference gene primers. Repertoires were generated with immunoSEQ multiplex PCR, while TCRdb's copy carries only in-frame clones and drops some. For V, J and clone size, that table is used; D and trimming come from the DNA. The sample holds 200,000 to 250,000 clones, about 90% seen once. On this clone: The sample contains more than one DNA sequence encoding this CDR3.

CDR3 length: 14 residues. Germline-derived CDR1 and CDR2 are MNHEY and SVGAGI. The ends lost 6 bases at V and 2 bases at J; junction bases unmatched: 2. The sequence was obtained from a middle-aged man with active or convalescent COVID-19. The rearrangement joins TRBV6-5 to TRBJ1-5; TRBD1 agrees at 9 bases. Sequences were obtained from peripheral blood. CDR3 sequence: CASSRDRGNQPQHF. CDR3 in DNA: TGTGCCAGCAGCCGGGACAGGGGCAATCAGCCCCAGCATTTT.